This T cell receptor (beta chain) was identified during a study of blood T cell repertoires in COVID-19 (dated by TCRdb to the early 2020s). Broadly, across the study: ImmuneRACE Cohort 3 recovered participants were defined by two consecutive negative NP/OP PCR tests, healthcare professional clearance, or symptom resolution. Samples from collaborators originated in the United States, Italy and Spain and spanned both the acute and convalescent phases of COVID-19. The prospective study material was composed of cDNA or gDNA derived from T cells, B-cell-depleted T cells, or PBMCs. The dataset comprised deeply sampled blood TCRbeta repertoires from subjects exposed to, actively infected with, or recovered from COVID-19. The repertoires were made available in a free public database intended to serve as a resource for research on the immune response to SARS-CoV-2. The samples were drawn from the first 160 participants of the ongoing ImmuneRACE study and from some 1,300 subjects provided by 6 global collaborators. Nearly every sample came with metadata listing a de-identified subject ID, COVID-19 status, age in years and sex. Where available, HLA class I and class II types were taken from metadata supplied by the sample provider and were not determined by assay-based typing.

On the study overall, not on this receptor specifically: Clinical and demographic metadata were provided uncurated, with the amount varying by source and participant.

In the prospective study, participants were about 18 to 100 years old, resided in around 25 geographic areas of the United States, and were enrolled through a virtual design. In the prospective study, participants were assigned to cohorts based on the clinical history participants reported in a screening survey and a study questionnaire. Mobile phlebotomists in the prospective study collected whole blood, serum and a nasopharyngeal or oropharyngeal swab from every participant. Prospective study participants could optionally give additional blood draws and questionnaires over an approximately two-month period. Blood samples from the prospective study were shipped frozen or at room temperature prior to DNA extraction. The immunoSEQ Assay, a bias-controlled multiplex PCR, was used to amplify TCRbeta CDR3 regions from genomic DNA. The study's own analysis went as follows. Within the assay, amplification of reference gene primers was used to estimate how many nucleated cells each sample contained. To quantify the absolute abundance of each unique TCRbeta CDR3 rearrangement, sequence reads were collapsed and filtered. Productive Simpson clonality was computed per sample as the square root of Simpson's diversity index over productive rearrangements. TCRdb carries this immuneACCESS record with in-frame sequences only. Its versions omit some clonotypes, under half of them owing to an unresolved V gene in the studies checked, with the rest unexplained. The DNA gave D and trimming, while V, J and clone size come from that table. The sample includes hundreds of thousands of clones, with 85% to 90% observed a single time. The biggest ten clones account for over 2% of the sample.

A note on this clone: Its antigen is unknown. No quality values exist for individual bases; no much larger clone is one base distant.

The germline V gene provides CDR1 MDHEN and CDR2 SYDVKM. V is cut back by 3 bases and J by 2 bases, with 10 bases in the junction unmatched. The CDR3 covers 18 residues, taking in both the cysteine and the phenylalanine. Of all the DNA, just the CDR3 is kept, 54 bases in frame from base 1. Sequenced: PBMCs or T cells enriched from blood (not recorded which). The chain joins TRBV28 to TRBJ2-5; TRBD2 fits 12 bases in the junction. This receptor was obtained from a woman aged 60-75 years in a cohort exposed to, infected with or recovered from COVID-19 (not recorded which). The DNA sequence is TGTGCCAGCAGTTTGACTAGCGGGAGCTTCGTAGGTCAAGAGACCCAGTACTTC. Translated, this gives CASSLTSGSFVGQETQYF.